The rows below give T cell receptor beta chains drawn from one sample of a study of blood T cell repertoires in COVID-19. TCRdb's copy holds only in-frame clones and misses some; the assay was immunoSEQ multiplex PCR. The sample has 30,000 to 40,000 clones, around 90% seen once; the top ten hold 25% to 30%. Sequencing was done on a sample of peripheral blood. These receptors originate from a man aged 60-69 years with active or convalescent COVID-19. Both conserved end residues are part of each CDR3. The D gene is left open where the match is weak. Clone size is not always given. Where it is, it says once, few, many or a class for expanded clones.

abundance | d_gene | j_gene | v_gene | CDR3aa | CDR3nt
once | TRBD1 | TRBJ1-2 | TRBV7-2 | CASSSYRGNYGYTF | TGTGCCAGCAGCTCTTACAGGGGAAACTATGGCTACACCTTC
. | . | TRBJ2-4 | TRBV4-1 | CASSRPDLAKNIQYF | TGCGCCAGCAGCCGGCCAGACTTAGCCAAAAACATTCAGTACTTC
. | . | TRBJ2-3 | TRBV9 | CASSVVARTDTQYF | TGTGCCAGCAGCGTAGTAGCGCGCACAGATACGCAGTATTTT
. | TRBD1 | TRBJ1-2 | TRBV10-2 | CASSGTGYGYTF | TGCGCCAGCAGCGGGACAGGCTATGGCTACACCTTC
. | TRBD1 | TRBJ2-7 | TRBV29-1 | CSVPLGQAPYEQYF | TGCAGCGTGCCCCTGGGACAGGCCCCCTACGAGCAGTACTTC
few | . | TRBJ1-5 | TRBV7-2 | CASSLTSGQPQHF | TGTGCCAGCAGCTTAACATCAGGTCAGCCCCAGCATTTT
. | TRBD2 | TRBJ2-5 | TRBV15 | CATSSGGVIAGETQYF | TGTGCCACCAGCAGTGGGGGGGTTATAGCGGGAGAGACCCAGTACTTC
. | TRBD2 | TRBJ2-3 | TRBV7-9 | CASSTPSLGTSTDTQYF | TGTGCCAGCAGCACCCCCTCGCTAGGGACTAGTACAGATACGCAGTATTTT
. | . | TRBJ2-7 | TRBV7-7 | CASSLGPSDYEQYF | TGTGCCAGCAGCTTAGGGCCTAGCGACTACGAGCAGTACTTC
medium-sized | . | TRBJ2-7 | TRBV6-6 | CASSYPGLLSSYEQYF | TGTGCCAGCAGTTACCCGGGACTCCTGAGCTCCTACGAGCAGTACTTC
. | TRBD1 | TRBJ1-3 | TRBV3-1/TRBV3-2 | CASSATGQGSGNTIYF | TGTGCCAGCAGCGCCACTGGACAGGGCTCTGGAAACACCATATATTTT
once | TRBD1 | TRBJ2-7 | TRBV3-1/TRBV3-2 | CASSQDETGSRVEQYF | TGTGCCAGCAGCCAAGATGAGACAGGGTCCCGCGTCGAGCAGTACTTC
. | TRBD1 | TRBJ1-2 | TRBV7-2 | CASSSQGDRGPHTF | TGTGCCAGCAGCTCCCAAGGAGACAGGGGCCCTCACACCTTC
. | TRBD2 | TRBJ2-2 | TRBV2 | CASQPRGGLASGELFF | TGTGCCAGCCAACCTCGGGGCGGACTAGCGTCCGGGGAGCTGTTTTTT
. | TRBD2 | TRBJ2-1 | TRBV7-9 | CASSPRWVSGHNEQFF | TGTGCCAGCAGCCCCAGATGGGTTAGCGGGCACAATGAGCAGTTCTTC
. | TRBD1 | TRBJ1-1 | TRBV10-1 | CASQGDLNTEAFF | TGCGCCTCCCAGGGGGACCTGAACACTGAAGCTTTCTTT
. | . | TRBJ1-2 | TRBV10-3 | CAISETGPGYGYTF | TGTGCCATCAGTGAAACAGGGCCCGGGTATGGCTACACCTTC
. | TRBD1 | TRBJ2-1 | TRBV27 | CASSQQGAPGYEQFF | TGTGCCAGCAGCCAACAGGGGGCGCCGGGTTATGAGCAGTTCTTC
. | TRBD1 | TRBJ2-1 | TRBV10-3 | CAISAGQGYNEQFF | TGTGCCATCAGTGCTGGACAGGGGTACAATGAGCAGTTCTTC
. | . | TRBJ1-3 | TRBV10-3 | CAISADRRDTIYF | TGTGCCATCAGTGCGGACAGACGGGACACCATATATTTT
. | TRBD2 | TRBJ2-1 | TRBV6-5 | CASSGLAGWDEQFF | TGTGCCAGCAGCGGACTAGCGGGATGGGATGAGCAGTTCTTC
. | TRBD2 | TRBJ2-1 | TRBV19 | CASSPSGRGNEQFF | TGTGCCAGTAGTCCTAGCGGGAGAGGGAATGAGCAGTTCTTC